This paragraph reports one T cell receptor beta chain. As yet, its antigen is unknown. It was negative isolation that provided the CD8+ and CD4+ T cells, whereas TEMRA cells were enriched by FACS. RNA in amounts of roughly 0.5 to 1 ug was reverse transcribed with random hexamers. An immunoSEQ multiplex PCR amplified TCR beta CDR3 over 54 Vbeta and 13 Jbeta. TCRdb processed the immunoSEQ multiplex PCR reads anew with MiXCR; each CDR3 protein has one entry. The data contain about 210,000 distinct CDR3 sequences, approximately 95% of them singletons. These data are taken from a study of CD8 T cells in Susac syndrome. Study-wide points: As the study acknowledged, the number of individuals in its TCR sequencing and HLA analysis was relatively small.

Trimming cost V 11 bases and J 6 bases; bases outside gene matches: 7. The length of the CDR3 is 13 residues. Germline V gene sequence: CDR1 SNHLY, CDR2 FYNNEI. The origin of this receptor is a human donor with multiple sclerosis. The sequencing input was CD4+ T cells from PBMCs. The rearrangement uses TRBV2 and TRBJ1-5, with 10 bases that match TRBD1. As DNA, the CDR3 is TGTGCCGGGGGACAGGGGACGAGTCAGCCCCAGCATTTT. This codes for CAGGQGTSQPQHF.